This T cell receptor (beta chain) was identified in a study of blood T cell repertoires in COVID-19 (dated by TCRdb to the early 2020s). Background on the whole study: The collaborator samples originated in the United States, Italy and Spain and spanned the acute and convalescent phases of COVID-19. The prospective study material was composed of cDNA or gDNA derived from T cells, B-cell-depleted T cells, or PBMCs. Subjects who had been exposed to COVID-19, were actively infected with it, or had recovered from it provided the deeply sampled blood TCRbeta repertoires that made up the dataset. A freely available public database, intended as a resource for researchers studying the immune response to SARS-CoV-2, is where the repertoires were released. The samples were drawn from the first 160 participants of the ongoing ImmuneRACE study and from 1,254 subjects provided by 6 global collaborators. The sample metadata nearly always contained a de-identified subject ID, COVID-19 status, age in years and sex. HLA class I and class II types, where available, came from metadata supplied by the sample provider rather than from assay-based typing. What the study reported, not specific to this receptor: Clinical and demographic metadata were provided uncurated, with the amount varying by source and participant.

This clone was observed a few times. No antigen is known for it. There are no base qualities to consult, and no much larger clone falls within one base. In the prospective study, participants were 18 to 89 years old, resided in 25 or so geographic areas of the United States, and were enrolled through a virtual design. To assign participants to cohorts, the prospective study relied on clinical history that participants themselves reported in a screening survey and a study questionnaire. Recovered participants in ImmuneRACE Cohort 3 were defined as having two consecutive negative NP/OP PCR tests, clearance from a healthcare professional, or resolution of symptoms. Each participant in the prospective study had whole blood, serum and a nasopharyngeal or oropharyngeal swab collected by mobile phlebotomists. Additional blood draws and questionnaires over an approximately 2-month period could optionally be provided by prospective study participants. Blood samples from the prospective study were shipped frozen or at room temperature prior to DNA extraction.

TCRbeta CDR3 regions were amplified from genomic DNA using the immunoSEQ Assay, a bias-controlled multiplex PCR. The original methods were these. Within the assay, amplification of reference gene primers was used to estimate how many nucleated cells each sample contained. To quantify the absolute abundance of each unique TCRbeta CDR3 rearrangement, sequence reads were collapsed and filtered. For each sample, productive Simpson clonality was calculated as the square root of Simpson's diversity index over productive rearrangements. The table was pulled from immuneACCESS by TCRdb, which kept in-frame rearrangements only. Such tables lose some clones; where checked, under half of the loss comes from unresolved V genes, and the rest has no known cause. V and J calls and clone size are given by that table; D and trimming were obtained from the DNA. The sample data list around 300,000 clones, and just under 90% of these were observed just once. The ten largest clones take up more than 1.5% of the sample.

Sequencing used PBMCs or T cells enriched from blood (not recorded which). The sequence was collected from a woman between 55 and 75 years old who had recovered from COVID-19.

The DNA sequence is given as TGTGCCACAAAAAAGGGACAGGGGAGTGAAGCTTTCTTT. It is translated as CATKKGQGSEAFF. The chain was built from TRBV6-5 and TRBJ1-1; 10 central bases correspond to TRBD1. Taken from the germline V gene, the CDR1 and CDR2 loops are MNHEY and SVGAGI. Clipping removes 10 bases from V and 7 bases from J, with 9 as the unmatched junction base count. The CDR3 goes from the cysteine to the phenylalanine over 13 residues. Only the CDR3 portion is preserved as DNA: 39 bases, with reading frame beginning at the first base.